This passage covers 23 T cell receptor beta chains from one sample sequenced in a study of OX40 agonist ivuxolimab in advanced cancers. The table came from immunoSEQ multiplex PCR; TCRdb's copy has only in-frame clones and leaves some out. The table includes 55,000 to 80,000 clones, 81% detected once. Sequencing was performed on CD4+ or CD8+ T cells sorted from blood, taken in a trial of the OX40 agonist ivuxolimab. These receptor sequences come from an adult with an advanced solid tumor such as melanoma, head and neck, liver or kidney cancer.

This clone has only a few counts. The genes are TRBV19 and TRBJ1-4, with D perhaps TRBD1 (5 bases). This CDR3 has 13 amino acids. Germline V gene data show CDR1 as LNHDA and CDR2 as SQIVND (reference sequence). Trimming pared 3 bases from V and 5 bases from J, leaving 7 bases between. The chain's CDR3 is CASSIGQNEKLFF. CDR3 bases: TGTGCCAGTAGTATTGGACAAAATGAAAAACTGTTTTTT. The whole variable domain, filled in from reference TRBV19 and TRBJ1-4, reads DGGITQSPKYLFRKEGQNVTLSCEQNLNHDAMYWYRQDPGQGLRLIYYSQIVNDFQKGDIAEGYSVSREKKESFPLTVTSAQKNPTAFYLCASSIGQNEKLFFGSGTQLSVL.

The J gene is TRBJ2-3, the V gene TRBV5-1; TRBD2 matches at 9 bases. The CDR3 length is 17 residues. Germline assignment: CDR1 SGHRS and CDR2 YFSETQ. The junction had 6 bases not matched to a gene; V was cut back by 1 base and J by 0 bases. The DNA for the CDR3 is TGCGCCAGCAGCTTGACCGGGACTAGCCCGAGCACAGATACGCAGTATTTT. It codes for CASSLTGTSPSTDTQYF. The variable domain in full, completed from reference TRBV5-1 and TRBJ2-3, reads KAGVTQTPRYLIKTRGQQVTLSCSPISGHRSVSWYQQTPGQGLQFLFEYFSETQRNKGNFPGRFSGRQFSNSRSEMNVSTLELGDSALYLCASSLTGTSPSTDTQYFGPGTRLTVL.

This chain links TRBV11-2 with TRBJ2-5; D may be TRBD1 (5 bases). The CDR3 consists of 15 residues. Germline V lookup: CDR1 SGHAT, CDR2 FQNNGV. Trimming shortened V by 3 bases and J by 0 bases, and 11 bases separated the two germline ends. The CDR3 spells CASSFLLRDQETQYF. The CDR3 DNA reads TGTGCCAGCAGCTTCCTCCTCAGGGACCAAGAGACCCAGTACTTC.

This chain links TRBV2 with TRBJ2-1; no clear D gene. Germline V gives CDR1 SNHLY, CDR2 FYNNEI. V gave up 1 base and J gave up 2 bases, with 12 bases separating them. This CDR3 is built from 16 residues. The CDR3 nucleotides are TGTGCCAGCAGTGAAGAGGGTTTGGGCGCCTACAATGAGCAGTTCTTC. This gives the protein CASSEEGLGAYNEQFF.

The sample holds one count of this clone. The chain joins TRBV10-3 to TRBJ1-2; no reliable D call. Looked up from germline, CDR1 is ENHRY and CDR2 is SYGVKD. The CDR3 runs to 15 residues. Trimming removed 2 bases from V and 1 base from J, with 11 bases in between. The CDR3 protein is CAISERWEHNYGYTF. The CDR3 coding sequence is TGTGCCATCAGTGAGAGGTGGGAACATAACTATGGCTACACCTTC.

The chain carries TRBV5-6 and TRBJ1-5; D remains ambiguous. The CDR3 is 15 residues long. The V gene lost 2 bases and the J gene lost 1 base, with 10 bases spanning the gap. CDR1 is SGHDT and CDR2 is YYEEEE in the germline V gene. CDR3 nucleotides: TGTGCCAGCAGCTTCGAAGATGGAAGCAATCAGCCCCAGCATTTT. This translates into CASSFEDGSNQPQHF.

The rearrangement links TRBV4-1 to TRBJ1-5; perhaps TRBD1 as D (6 bases). The V end lost 1 base, the J end lost 0 bases, and 16 bases lay between the germline ends. This CDR3 has 18 amino acids. In germline, CDR1 is MGHRA, CDR2 YSYEKL. The CDR3 coding sequence is TGCGCCAGCAGCCAAGGGGTCTCGGGGGCTTATAGCAATCAGCCCCAGCATTTT. Translating gives CASSQGVSGAYSNQPQHF.

The chain uses TRBV6-5 and TRBJ2-1; 9 bases are a match to TRBD1. The CDR3 totals 16 residues. The V segment lost 0 bases and the J segment 7 bases; nucleotides outside the gene matches: 7. CDR1 and CDR2 (germline): MNHEY, SVGAGI. The CDR3 loop is CASSYSQGAFRNEQFF. The CDR3, as DNA: TGTGCCAGCAGTTACTCACAGGGGGCGTTTAGGAATGAGCAGTTCTTC.

The V gene is TRBV7-8, the J gene TRBJ2-3; D is tentatively TRBD1 or TRBD2 (5 bases each). The CDR3 is made up of 15 amino acids. Germline V lookup: CDR1 SGHVS, CDR2 FQNEAQ. The V gene lost 5 bases and the J gene lost 7 bases, with 19 bases spanning the gap. This CDR3 is CASSPRSRAGNTQYF. The CDR3 DNA reads as TGTGCCAGCAGCCCACGGTCGAGGGCAGGGAATACGCAGTATTTT.

The chain uses TRBV5-6 and TRBJ1-2; D gene unclear. The germline V gene encodes CDR1 SGHDT and CDR2 YYEEEE. V gave up 1 base and J gave up 8 bases, with 12 bases separating them. The CDR3 is made up of 13 amino acids. This CDR3 reads CASSLSRERGYTF. CDR3 nucleotides: TGTGCCAGCAGCTTGAGTAGGGAGAGGGGCTACACCTTC.

The chain uses TRBV2 and TRBJ2-5; TRBD2 agrees at 12 bases. Germline V lookup: CDR1 SNHLY, CDR2 FYNNEI. The V and J ends lost 8 bases and 2 bases, in that order; junction bases with no gene match: 9. The CDR3 has 16 amino acids. The CDR3 nucleotides read TGTGCCAGCCGCAAACTAGCGGGGGGCAGGCAAGAGACCCAGTACTTC. Its protein product is CASRKLAGGRQETQYF.

The chain is built from TRBV6-1 and TRBJ1-2, with D unclear. V was shortened by 5 bases and J by 8 bases, with 15 bases between the two germline ends. The CDR3 is made up of 13 amino acids. Germline V CDR1 and CDR2: MNHNS, SASEGT. CDR3 bases: TGTGCCAGCAGTCCGGTAACTGGGGTCGGCTACACCTTC. Translating gives CASSPVTGVGYTF.

The chain is built from TRBV7-2 and TRBJ2-5; D gene uncertain. Germline CDR1 and CDR2: SGHTA and FQGNSA. This CDR3 has 11 residues. Deletions cut 2 bases from V and 2 bases from J, with 0 bases between. The CDR3 DNA reads as TGTGCCAGCAGCTTACAAGAGACCCAGTACTTC. It specifies CASSLQETQYF.

The chain is built from TRBV6-5 and TRBJ2-2; D call uncertain. V was shortened by 6 bases and J by 1 base, with 3 bases between the two germline ends. This CDR3 region has 12 residues. CDR1 and CDR2 (germline): MNHEY, SVGAGI. The CDR3 loop is CASRRNTGELFF. The DNA for the CDR3 is TGTGCCAGCAGGCGGAACACCGGGGAGCTGTTTTTT.

This chain joins TRBV7-2 and TRBJ1-1; weak D call: TRBD1 (5 bases). Germline lookup yields CDR1 SGHTA and CDR2 FQGNSA. Between the trimmed V and J ends, which lost 5 bases and 5 bases, there was a span of 18 bases. This CDR3 spans 15 amino acids. CDR3 coding DNA: TGTGCCAGCAGCATCAAGGGGCAGGGTGGAACTGAAGCTTTCTTT. Its protein is CASSIKGQGGTEAFF.

In this sample, this clone turned up once. The chain combines TRBV7-7 with TRBJ2-1, with 8 bases identical to TRBD2. The length of the CDR3 is 15 residues. Germline CDR1 SSHAT, CDR2 FNYEAQ (reference sequence). The V and J ends lost 2 bases and 8 bases, in that order; junction bases with no gene match: 8. CDR3 bases: TGTGCCAGCAGCTTAACTTCGGGGGGGCCACATGAGCAGTTCTTC. It is translated as CASSLTSGGPHEQFF.

This chain connects TRBV5-8 to TRBJ2-3; D assignment may be TRBD1 or TRBD2 (5 bases each). This CDR3 region has 15 residues. The germline V and J ends were trimmed by 0 bases and 0 bases, with 8 bases remaining between them. Germline V lookup: CDR1 SGHTS, CDR2 YDEGEE. CDR3 sequence (DNA): TGTGCCAGCAGCTTGGGGGACGCTAGCACAGATACGCAGTATTTT. Translation gives CASSLGDASTDTQYF.

The chain combines TRBV7-2 with TRBJ1-4; D is ambiguous. Trimming removed 5 bases at V and 8 bases at J, with 12 bases between. CDR3 length equals 13 residues. CDR1 is SGHTA and CDR2 is FQGNSA in the germline V gene. As DNA, the CDR3 is TGTGCCAGCAGCCGCCTAGGAGCGGAAAAACTGTTTTTT. It yields the protein CASSRLGAEKLFF.

V is TRBV6-1 and J is TRBJ1-1, with a tentative D call TRBD1 (6 bases). From germline, CDR1 is MNHNS and CDR2 SASEGT. This CDR3 has 15 amino acids. The V and J ends lost 6 bases and 2 bases respectively, with 16 bases between them. DNA of the CDR3: TGTGCCAGCAGGATCTCCACAGGGAGAAACACTGAAGCTTTCTTT. Its protein is CASRISTGRNTEAFF.

The J gene is TRBJ2-7, the V gene TRBV7-6; 9 bases map to TRBD1. CDR1 is SGHVS, CDR2 FNYEAQ, per germline. The CDR3 length is 15 residues. The junction had 6 bases not matched to a gene; V was cut back by 1 base and J by 5 bases. The CDR3: CASSLGRDRVNEQYF. The CDR3 coding sequence is TGTGCCAGCAGCTTAGGAAGGGACAGGGTGAACGAGCAGTACTTC.

The V call is TRBV19, the J call TRBJ2-6, with TRBD1 matching over 10 bases. This CDR3 has 20 amino acids. CDR1 is LNHDA, CDR2 SQIVND, per germline (reference sequence). V lost 7 bases to trimming and J lost 0 bases; unmatched junction nucleotides: 15. In DNA form, the CDR3 reads TGTGCCAGTACCATAAAAAATCAGGGACAGGGGTTCTCTGGGGCCAACGTCCTGACTTTC. This sequence encodes CASTIKNQGQGFSGANVLTF.

As to this clone: Other DNA sequences in this specimen translate into the identical CDR3. This chain joins TRBV29-1 and TRBJ2-6; TRBD2 matches at 9 bases. Trimming cost V 4 bases and J 3 bases; bases outside gene matches: 10. This CDR3 has 17 amino acids. Germline CDR1 and CDR2: SQVTM and ANQGSEA. The CDR3 here is CSVGVAGGPIGANVLTF. In DNA form, the CDR3 reads TGCAGCGTTGGGGTGGCGGGGGGGCCAATTGGGGCCAACGTCCTGACTTTC.

J is TRBJ2-3 and V is TRBV6-1; D call uncertain. The V gene's germline CDR1 is MNHNS and CDR2 SASEGT. The CDR3 is 14 amino acids. The V and J ends lost 1 base and 4 bases respectively, with 9 bases between them. CDR3 bases: TGTGCCAGCAGTGAAGGGCCCGCGGCAGATACGCAGTATTTT. It translates to CASSEGPAADTQYF.